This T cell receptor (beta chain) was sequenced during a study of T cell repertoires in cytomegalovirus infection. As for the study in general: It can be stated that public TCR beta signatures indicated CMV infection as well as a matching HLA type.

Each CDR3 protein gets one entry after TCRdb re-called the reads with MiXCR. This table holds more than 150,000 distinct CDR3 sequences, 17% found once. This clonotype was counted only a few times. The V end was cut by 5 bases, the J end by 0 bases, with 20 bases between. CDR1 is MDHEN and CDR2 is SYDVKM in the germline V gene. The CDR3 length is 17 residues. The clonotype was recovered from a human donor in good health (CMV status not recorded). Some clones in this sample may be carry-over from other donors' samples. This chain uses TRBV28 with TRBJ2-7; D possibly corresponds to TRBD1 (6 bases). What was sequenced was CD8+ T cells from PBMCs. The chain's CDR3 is CASSLPIGQLGSYEQYF. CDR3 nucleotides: TGTGCCAGCAGTCTTCCGATTGGACAGCTGGGCTCCTACGAGCAGTACTTC.